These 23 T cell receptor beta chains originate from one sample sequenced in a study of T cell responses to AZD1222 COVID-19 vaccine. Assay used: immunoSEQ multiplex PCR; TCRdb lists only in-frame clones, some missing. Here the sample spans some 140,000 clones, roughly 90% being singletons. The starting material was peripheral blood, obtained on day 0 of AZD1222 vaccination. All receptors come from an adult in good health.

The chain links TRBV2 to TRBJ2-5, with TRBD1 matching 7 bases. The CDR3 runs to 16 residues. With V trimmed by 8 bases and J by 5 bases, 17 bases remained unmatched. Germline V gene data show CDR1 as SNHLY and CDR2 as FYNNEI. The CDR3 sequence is CASLDTGAPVSETQYF. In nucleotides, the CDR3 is TGTGCCAGCCTCGATACAGGGGCCCCCGTATCGGAGACCCAGTACTTC. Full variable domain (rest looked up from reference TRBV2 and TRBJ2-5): EPEVTQTPSHQVTQMGQEVILRCVPISNHLYFYWYRQILGQKVEFLVSFYNNEISEKSEIFDDQFSVERPDGSNFTLKIRSTKLEDSAMYFCASLDTGAPVSETQYFGPGTRLLVL.

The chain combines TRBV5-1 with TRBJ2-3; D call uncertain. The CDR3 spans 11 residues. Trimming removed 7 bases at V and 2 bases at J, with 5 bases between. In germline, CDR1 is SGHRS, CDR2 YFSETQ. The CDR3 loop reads CASSITDTQYF. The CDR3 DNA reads TGCGCCAGCTCGATCACAGATACGCAGTATTTT.

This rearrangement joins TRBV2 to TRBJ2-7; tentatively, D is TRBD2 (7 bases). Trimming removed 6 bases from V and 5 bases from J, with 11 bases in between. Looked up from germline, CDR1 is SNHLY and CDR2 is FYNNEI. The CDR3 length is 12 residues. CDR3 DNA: TGTGCCAGCAGCGGGGGGCGGCACGAGCAGTACTTC. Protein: CASSGGRHEQYF.

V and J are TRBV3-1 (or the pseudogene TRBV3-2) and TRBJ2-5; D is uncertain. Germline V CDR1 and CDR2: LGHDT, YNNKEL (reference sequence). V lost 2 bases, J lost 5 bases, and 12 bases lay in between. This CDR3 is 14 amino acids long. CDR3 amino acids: CASSQTPLSETQYF. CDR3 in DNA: TGTGCCAGCAGCCAAACCCCTCTTAGTGAGACCCAGTACTTC.

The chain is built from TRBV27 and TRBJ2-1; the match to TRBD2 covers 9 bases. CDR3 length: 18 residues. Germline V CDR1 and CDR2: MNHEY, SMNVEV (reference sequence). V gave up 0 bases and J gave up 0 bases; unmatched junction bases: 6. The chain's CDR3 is CASSLSGTSYTSYNEQFF. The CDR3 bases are TGTGCCAGCAGTTTATCAGGGACTAGCTATACCTCCTACAATGAGCAGTTCTTC.

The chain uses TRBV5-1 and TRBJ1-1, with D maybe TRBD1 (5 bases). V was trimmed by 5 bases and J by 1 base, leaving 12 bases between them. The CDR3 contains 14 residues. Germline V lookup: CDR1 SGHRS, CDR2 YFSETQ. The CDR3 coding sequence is TGCGCCAGCAGTTTCGGGGGAGCGAACACTGAAGCTTTCTTT. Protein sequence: CASSFGGANTEAFF.

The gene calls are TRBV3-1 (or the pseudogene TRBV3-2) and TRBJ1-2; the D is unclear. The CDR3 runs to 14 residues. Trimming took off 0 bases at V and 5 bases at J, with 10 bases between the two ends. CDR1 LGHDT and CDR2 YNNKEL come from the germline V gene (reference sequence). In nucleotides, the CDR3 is TGTGCCAGCAGCCAAGATTGGACGGTTTATGGCTACACCTTC. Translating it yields CASSQDWTVYGYTF.

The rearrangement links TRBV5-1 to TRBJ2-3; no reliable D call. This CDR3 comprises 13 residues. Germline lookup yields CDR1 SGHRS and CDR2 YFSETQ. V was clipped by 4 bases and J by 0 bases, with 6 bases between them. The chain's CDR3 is CASSVPSTDTQYF. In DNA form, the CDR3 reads TGCGCCAGCAGCGTTCCTAGCACAGATACGCAGTATTTT.

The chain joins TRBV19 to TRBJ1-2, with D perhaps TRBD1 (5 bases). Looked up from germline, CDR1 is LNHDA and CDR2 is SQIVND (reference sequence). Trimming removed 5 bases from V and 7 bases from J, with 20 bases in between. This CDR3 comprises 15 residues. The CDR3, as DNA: TGTGCCAGTAGTTCATCGGGGACCCTGAAGGGTGGCTACACCTTC. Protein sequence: CASSSSGTLKGGYTF. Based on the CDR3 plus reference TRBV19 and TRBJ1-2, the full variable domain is DGGITQSPKYLFRKEGQNVTLSCEQNLNHDAMYWYRQDPGQGLRLIYYSQIVNDFQKGDIAEGYSVSREKKESFPLTVTSAQKNPTAFYLCASSSSGTLKGGYTFGSGTRLTVV.

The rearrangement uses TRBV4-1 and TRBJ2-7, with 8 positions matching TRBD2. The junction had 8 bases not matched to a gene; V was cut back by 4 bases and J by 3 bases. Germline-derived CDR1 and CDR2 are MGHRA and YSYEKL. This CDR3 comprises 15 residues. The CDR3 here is CASSPQGAGVYEQYF. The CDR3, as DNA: TGCGCCAGCAGCCCTCAGGGAGCGGGGGTCTACGAGCAGTACTTC.

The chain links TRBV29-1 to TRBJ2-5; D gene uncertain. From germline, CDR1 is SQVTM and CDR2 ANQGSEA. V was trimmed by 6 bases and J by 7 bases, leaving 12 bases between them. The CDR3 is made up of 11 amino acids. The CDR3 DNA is TGCAGCGTCTCCAGGAAGGGGACCCAGTACTTC. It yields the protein CSVSRKGTQYF.

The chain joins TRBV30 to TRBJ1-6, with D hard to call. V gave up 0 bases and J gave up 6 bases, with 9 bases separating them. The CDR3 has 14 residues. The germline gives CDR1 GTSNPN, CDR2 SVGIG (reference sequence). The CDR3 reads CAWSVQGLNSPLHF. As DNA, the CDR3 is TGTGCCTGGAGTGTACAAGGGCTTAATTCACCCCTCCACTTT.

The CDR3 DNA sequence: TGTGCCAGCAGCTCGACAGGGGGCGGGAGTGGCTACACCTTC. Amino acid sequence: CASSSTGGGSGYTF. This chain connects TRBV7-2 to TRBJ1-2; 10 bases agree with TRBD1. The CDR3 is 14 residues long. Trimming removed 4 bases from V and 7 bases from J; junction bases left unmatched: 6. Germline V gene sequence: CDR1 SGHTA, CDR2 FQGNSA.

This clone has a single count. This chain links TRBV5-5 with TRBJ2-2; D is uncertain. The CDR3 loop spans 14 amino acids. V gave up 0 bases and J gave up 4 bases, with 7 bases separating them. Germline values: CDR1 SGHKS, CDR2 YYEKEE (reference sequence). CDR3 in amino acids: CASSLVQSTGELFF. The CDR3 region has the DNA TGTGCCAGCAGCTTGGTACAGTCCACCGGGGAGCTGTTTTTT.

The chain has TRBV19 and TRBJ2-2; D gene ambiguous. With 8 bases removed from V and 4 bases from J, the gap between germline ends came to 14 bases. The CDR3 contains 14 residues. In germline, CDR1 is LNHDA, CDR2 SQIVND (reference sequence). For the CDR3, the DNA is TGTGCCAGTGGCGCCCGGGTGAGCACCGGGGAGCTGTTTTTT. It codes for CASGARVSTGELFF.

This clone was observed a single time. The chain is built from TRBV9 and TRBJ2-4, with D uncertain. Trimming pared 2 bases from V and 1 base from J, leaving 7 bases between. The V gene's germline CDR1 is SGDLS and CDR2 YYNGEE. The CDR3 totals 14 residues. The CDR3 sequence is CASSVGGAKNIQYF. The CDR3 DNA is TGTGCCAGCAGCGTCGGTGGGGCCAAAAACATTCAGTACTTC.

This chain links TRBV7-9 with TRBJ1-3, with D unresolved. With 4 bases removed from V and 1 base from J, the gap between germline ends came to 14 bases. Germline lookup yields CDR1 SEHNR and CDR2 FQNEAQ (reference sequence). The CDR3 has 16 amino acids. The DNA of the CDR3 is TGTGCCAGCAGCTATTCGGGGTCAAGGTCTGGAAACACCATATATTTT. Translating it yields CASSYSGSRSGNTIYF. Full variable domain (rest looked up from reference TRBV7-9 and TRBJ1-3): DTGVSQNPRHKITKRGQNVTFRCDPISEHNRLYWYRQTLGQGPEFLTYFQNEAQLEKSRLLSDRFSAERPKGSFSTLEIQRTEQGDSAMYLCASSYSGSRSGNTIYFGEGSWLTVV.

The CDR3 DNA follows: TGTGCCAGCAGCCGACCCGCAAGCTATGAAGCTTTCTTT. Translation gives CASSRPASYEAFF. This chain joins TRBV4-2 and TRBJ1-1; D is uncertain. CDR1 and CDR2 (germline): LGHNA, YNFKEQ. The CDR3 spans 13 residues. V was shortened by 4 bases and J by 7 bases, with 13 bases between the two germline ends.

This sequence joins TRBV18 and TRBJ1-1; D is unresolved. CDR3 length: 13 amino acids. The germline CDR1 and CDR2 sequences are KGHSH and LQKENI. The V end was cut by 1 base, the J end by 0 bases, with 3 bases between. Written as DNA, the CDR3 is TGTGCCAGCTCACCACAGGTGAACACTGAAGCTTTCTTT. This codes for CASSPQVNTEAFF.

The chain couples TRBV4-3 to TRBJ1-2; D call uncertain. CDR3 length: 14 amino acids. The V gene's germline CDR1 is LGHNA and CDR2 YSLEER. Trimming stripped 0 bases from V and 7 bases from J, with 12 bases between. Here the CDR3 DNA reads TGCGCCAGCAGCCAAGATGGGAGGGATCCTGGCTACACCTTC. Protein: CASSQDGRDPGYTF.

This CDR3 is CASSLGGQIYEQYF. In nucleotides, the CDR3 is TGCGCCAGCAGCTTGGGGGGACAGATCTACGAGCAGTACTTC. The chain is built from TRBV5-1 and TRBJ2-7, with 7 bases matching TRBD1. The CDR3 has 14 residues. Looked up from germline, CDR1 is SGHRS and CDR2 is YFSETQ. V was clipped by 0 bases and J by 3 bases; unmatched bases: 3.

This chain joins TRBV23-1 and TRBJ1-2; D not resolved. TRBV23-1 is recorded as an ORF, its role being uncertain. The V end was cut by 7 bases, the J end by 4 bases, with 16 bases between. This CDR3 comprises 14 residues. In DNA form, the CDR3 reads TGCGCCAGCACCCCCCCTAGTAATGGCTATGGCTACACCTTC. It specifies CASTPPSNGYGYTF.

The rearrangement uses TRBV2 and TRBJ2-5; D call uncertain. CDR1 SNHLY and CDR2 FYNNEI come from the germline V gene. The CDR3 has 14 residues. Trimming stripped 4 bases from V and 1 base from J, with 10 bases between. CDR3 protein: CASSGGGFQETQYF. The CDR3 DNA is TGTGCCAGCAGTGGTGGCGGCTTCCAAGAGACCCAGTACTTC.